The 13 T cell receptor beta chains below all came from one sample that was sequenced in a study of blood T cell repertoires in COVID-19 (dated by TCRdb to the early 2020s). Libraries came from the immunoSEQ multiplex PCR assay. This immuneACCESS table, as held by TCRdb, lists in-frame sequences with V and J called but not all clones. Of the missing ones, under half trace to an unresolved V gene in checked studies; the others have no known cause. The table for this sample lists approximately 80,000 clones; approximately 80% of them were counted only once. Jointly, the top ten make up around 40% of the sample. Sequencing was performed on peripheral blood. The receptor source for this set is a man older than 75 with acute or convalescent COVID-19.

The chain joins TRBV6-5 to TRBJ1-2; D possibly corresponds to TRBD1 (5 bases). Germline CDR1 MNHEY, CDR2 SVGAGI. V was pared by 7 bases and J by 3 bases, with 9 bases between. The CDR3 contains 12 residues. The chain's CDR3 is CASTGTYYGYTF. For the CDR3, the DNA is TGTGCCAGCACCGGGACTTACTATGGCTACACCTTC.

The chain couples TRBV9 to TRBJ2-3; weak D call: TRBD1 (6 bases). The germline CDR1 and CDR2 sequences are SGDLS and YYNGEE. This CDR3 is built from 14 residues. V was clipped by 3 bases and J by 0 bases, with 8 bases between them. The CDR3 region has the DNA TGTGCCAGCAGCGACAGGGCTAGCACAGATACGCAGTATTTT. Encoded protein: CASSDRASTDTQYF.

This chain joins TRBV28 and TRBJ2-3, with 12 positions matching TRBD2. Per the germline V gene, CDR1 is MDHEN and CDR2 is SYDVKM. The junction had 18 bases not matched to a gene; V was cut back by 3 bases and J by 8 bases. The CDR3 contains 19 residues. CDR3 amino acids: CASSFHSRLAGAGSITQYF. CDR3 in DNA: TGTGCCAGCAGTTTCCATTCCCGACTAGCGGGAGCGGGGTCTATTACGCAGTATTTT.

CDR3 nucleotides: TGCAGTGCTAGTCCAGTCCAGGGGGAAGCAGATACGCAGTATTTT. Translated, it gives CSASPVQGEADTQYF. This chain joins TRBV20-1 and TRBJ2-3; 7 bases line up with TRBD1. The CDR3 runs 15 residues. Germline V gene sequence: CDR1 DFQATT, CDR2 SNEGSKA (reference sequence). V lost 3 bases to trimming and J lost 4 bases; unmatched junction nucleotides: 10.

The V gene is TRBV5-6, the J gene TRBJ1-5; 7 bases fit TRBD1. The V and J ends lost 1 base and 4 bases, in that order; junction bases with no gene match: 5. The CDR3 runs to 15 residues. The V gene's germline CDR1 is SGHDT and CDR2 YYEEEE. CDR3 amino acids: CASSLMSGGNQPQHF. The CDR3 DNA is TGTGCCAGCAGCTTGATGTCAGGGGGGAATCAGCCCCAGCATTTT.

The chain carries TRBV5-1 and TRBJ2-2; the match to TRBD1 covers 7 bases. The CDR3 is 15 residues long. V dropped 5 bases and J dropped 4; count of bases not matched to a gene: 8. Germline loops: CDR1 SGHRS, CDR2 YFSETQ. The CDR3 sequence is CASRFGTATTGELFF. The CDR3 nucleotides are TGCGCCAGCAGGTTCGGGACAGCCACCACCGGGGAGCTGTTTTTT.

CDR3 DNA: TGTGCCAGCTCACTACTGGGACTCGTGAGCTCCTACAATGAGCAGTTCTTC. Encoded protein: CASSLLGLVSSYNEQFF. This rearrangement joins TRBV18 to TRBJ2-1, with D perhaps matching TRBD2 (6 bases). V was trimmed by 4 bases and J by 0 bases, leaving 16 bases between them. This CDR3 contains 17 residues. The germline gives CDR1 KGHSH, CDR2 LQKENI.

The CDR3: CASSVGQGAIRVAFF. The CDR3 DNA is TGTGCCAGCAGTGTAGGACAGGGGGCTATCCGTGTGGCTTTCTTT. This chain joins TRBV2 and TRBJ1-1; 11 nucleotides align to TRBD1. Per the germline V gene, CDR1 is SNHLY and CDR2 is FYNNEI. The CDR3 is 15 residues long. V shed 4 bases and J 11 bases; nucleotides not matched to a gene: 12.

This chain uses TRBV9 with TRBJ2-1, with 8 bases fitting TRBD2. V lost 0 bases, J lost 7 bases, and 3 bases stayed unmatched. The germline V gene has CDR1 SGDLS and CDR2 YYNGEE. The CDR3 contains 14 residues. The CDR3: CASSVAGGPNEQFF. In nucleotides, the CDR3 is TGTGCCAGCAGCGTAGCGGGAGGGCCAAATGAGCAGTTCTTC.

The chain combines TRBV9 with TRBJ2-2, with D possibly matching TRBD1 (5 bases). This CDR3 is built from 16 residues. Deletions cut 0 bases from V and 0 bases from J, with 9 bases between. Germline CDR1 SGDLS, CDR2 YYNGEE. CDR3 region: CASSVVGQSNTGELFF. The CDR3 DNA reads as TGTGCCAGCAGCGTAGTGGGGCAGTCGAACACCGGGGAGCTGTTTTTT.

This clone was counted a single time. The J gene is TRBJ1-2, the V gene TRBV7-2; a possible D gene is TRBD1 (6 bases). V shed 5 bases and J shed 6 bases, with 25 bases lying between them. The CDR3 has 17 residues. Per the germline V gene, CDR1 is SGHTA and CDR2 is FQGNSA. The CDR3 DNA follows: TGTGCCAGCAGCCCAAGTTGGACAGAAGTCCTGAGACATGGCTACACCTTC. This codes for CASSPSWTEVLRHGYTF.

The V call is TRBV3-1 (or the pseudogene TRBV3-2), the J call TRBJ1-1; TRBD1 is a possible D gene (6 bases). Trimming cost V 4 bases and J 2 bases, with 14 bases left between them. This CDR3 is 15 amino acids long. Germline CDR1 is LGHDT and CDR2 is YNNKEL (reference sequence). The CDR3 DNA is TGTGCCAGCAGCCGAATACAGGGCCCTAACACTGAAGCTTTCTTT. It codes for CASSRIQGPNTEAFF.

The chain links TRBV30 to TRBJ2-1; a weak D match, TRBD2 (5 bases). Per the germline V gene, CDR1 is GTSNPN and CDR2 is SVGIG (reference sequence). The CDR3 sequence is 15 residues long. The V end was cut by 1 base, the J end by 4 bases, with 14 bases between. The CDR3 sequence is CAWSGSSRGYNEQFF. CDR3 sequence (DNA): TGTGCCTGGAGTGGGTCTAGCCGCGGGTACAATGAGCAGTTCTTC.